This TCR beta chain was found in a study of blood T cell repertoires in COVID-19. In the study overall: The United States, Italy and Spain supplied acute and convalescent COVID-19 samples.

V lost 5 bases and J lost 4; bases outside the gene matches: 9. Germline-derived CDR1 and CDR2 are GTSNPN and SVGIG (reference sequence). The CDR3 consists of 14 residues. The table came from immunoSEQ multiplex PCR; TCRdb's copy has only in-frame clones and leaves some out. The top ten clones hold around 4.4% of a sample with around 93,000 clones, over 70% of them seen once. The sequenced sample was peripheral blood. The TCR sequence derives from a man in his 60s with acute or convalescent COVID-19. The rearrangement links TRBV30 to TRBJ1-1; 8 bases map to TRBD1. CDR3 nucleotides: TGTGCCTGGCTACGACAGGGGACGGCCACTGAAGCTTTCTTT. Translation: CAWLRQGTATEAFF.